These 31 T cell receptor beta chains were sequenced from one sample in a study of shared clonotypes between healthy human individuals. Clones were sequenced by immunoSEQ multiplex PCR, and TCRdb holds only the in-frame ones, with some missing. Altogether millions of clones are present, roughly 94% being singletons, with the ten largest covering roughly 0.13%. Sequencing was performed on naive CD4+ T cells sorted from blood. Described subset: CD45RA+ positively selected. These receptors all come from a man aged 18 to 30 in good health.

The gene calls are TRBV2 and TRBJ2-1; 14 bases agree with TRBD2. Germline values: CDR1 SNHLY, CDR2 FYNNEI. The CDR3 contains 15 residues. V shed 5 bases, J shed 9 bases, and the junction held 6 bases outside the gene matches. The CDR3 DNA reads TGTGCCAGCAGTCCGGGACTAGCGGGAGAAAGTGAGCAGTTCTTC. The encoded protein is CASSPGLAGESEQFF. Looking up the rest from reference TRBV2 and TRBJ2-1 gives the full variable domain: EPEVTQTPSHQVTQMGQEVILRCVPISNHLYFYWYRQILGQKVEFLVSFYNNEISEKSEIFDDQFSVERPDGSNFTLKIRSTKLEDSAMYFCASSPGLAGESEQFFGPGTRLTVL.

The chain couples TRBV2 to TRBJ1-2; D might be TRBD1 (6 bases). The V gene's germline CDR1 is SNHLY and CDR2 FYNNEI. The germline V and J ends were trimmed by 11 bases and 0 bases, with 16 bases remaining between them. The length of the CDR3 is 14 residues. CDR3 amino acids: CAGILDRTNYGYTF. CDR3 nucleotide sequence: TGTGCCGGAATATTGGACAGAACTAACTATGGCTACACCTTC.

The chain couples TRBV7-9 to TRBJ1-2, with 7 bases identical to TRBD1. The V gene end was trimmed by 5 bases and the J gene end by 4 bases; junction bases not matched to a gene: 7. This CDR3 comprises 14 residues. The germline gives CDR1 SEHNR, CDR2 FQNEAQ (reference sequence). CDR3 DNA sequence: TGTGCCAGCAGCATAGGGGACAGTATCTATGGCTACACCTTC. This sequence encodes CASSIGDSIYGYTF. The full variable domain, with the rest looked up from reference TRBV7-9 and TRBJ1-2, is DTGVSQNPRHKITKRGQNVTFRCDPISEHNRLYWYRQTLGQGPEFLTYFQNEAQLEKSRLLSDRFSAERPKGSFSTLEIQRTEQGDSAMYLCASSIGDSIYGYTFGSGTRLTVV.

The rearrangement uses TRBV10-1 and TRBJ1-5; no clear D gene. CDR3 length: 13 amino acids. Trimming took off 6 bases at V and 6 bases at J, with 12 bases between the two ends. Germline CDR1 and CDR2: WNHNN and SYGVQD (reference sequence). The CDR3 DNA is TGCGCCAGCAGCCCAACCGTGGGTCAGCCCCAGCATTTT. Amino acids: CASSPTVGQPQHF.

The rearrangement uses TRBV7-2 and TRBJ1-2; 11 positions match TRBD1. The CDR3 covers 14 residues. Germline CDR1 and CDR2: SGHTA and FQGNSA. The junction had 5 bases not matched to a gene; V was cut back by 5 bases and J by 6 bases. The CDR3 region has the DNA TGTGCCAGCAGCCCGCGGACAGGGGGCGATGGCTACACCTTC. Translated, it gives CASSPRTGGDGYTF.

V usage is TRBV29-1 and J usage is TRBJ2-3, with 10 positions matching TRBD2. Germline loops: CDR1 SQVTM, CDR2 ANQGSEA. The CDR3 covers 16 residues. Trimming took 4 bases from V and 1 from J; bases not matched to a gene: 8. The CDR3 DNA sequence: TGCAGCGTTGCAGGAGCGGGAGGGCCTGGCACAGATACGCAGTATTTT. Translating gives CSVAGAGGPGTDTQYF.

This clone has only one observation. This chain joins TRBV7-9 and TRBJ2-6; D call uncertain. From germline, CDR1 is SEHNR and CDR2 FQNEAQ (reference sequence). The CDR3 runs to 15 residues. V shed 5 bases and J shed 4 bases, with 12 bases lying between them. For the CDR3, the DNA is TGTGCCAGCAGCCAGCCTGGTACCGGGGCCAACGTCCTGACTTTC. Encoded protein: CASSQPGTGANVLTF.

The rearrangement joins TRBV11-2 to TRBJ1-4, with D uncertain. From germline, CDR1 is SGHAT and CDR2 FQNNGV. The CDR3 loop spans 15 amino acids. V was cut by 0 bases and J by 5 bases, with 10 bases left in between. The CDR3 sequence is CASSLDSGFNEKLFF. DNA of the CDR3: TGTGCCAGCAGCTTAGATTCGGGGTTCAATGAAAAACTGTTTTTT.

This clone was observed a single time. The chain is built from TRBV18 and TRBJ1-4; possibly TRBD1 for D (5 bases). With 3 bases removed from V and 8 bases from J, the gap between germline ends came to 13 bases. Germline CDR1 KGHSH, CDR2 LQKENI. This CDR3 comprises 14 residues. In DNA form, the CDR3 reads TGTGCCAGCTCACCGGGGTCAGAGGGGGAAAAACTGTTTTTT. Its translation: CASSPGSEGEKLFF.

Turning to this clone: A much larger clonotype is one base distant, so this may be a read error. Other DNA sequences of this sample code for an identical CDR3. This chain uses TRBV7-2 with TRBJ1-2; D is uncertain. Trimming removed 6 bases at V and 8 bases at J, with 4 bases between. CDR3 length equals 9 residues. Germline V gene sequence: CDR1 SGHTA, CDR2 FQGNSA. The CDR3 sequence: CASRDGYTF. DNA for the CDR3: TGTGCCAGCAGGGACGGCTACACCTTC.

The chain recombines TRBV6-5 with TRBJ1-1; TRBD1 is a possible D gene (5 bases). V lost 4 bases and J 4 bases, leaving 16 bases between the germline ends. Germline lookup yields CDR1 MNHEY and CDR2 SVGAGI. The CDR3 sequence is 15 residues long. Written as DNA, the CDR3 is TGTGCCAGCAGTTCACCAGGGTATGAGGTCACTGAAGCTTTCTTT. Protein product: CASSSPGYEVTEAFF.

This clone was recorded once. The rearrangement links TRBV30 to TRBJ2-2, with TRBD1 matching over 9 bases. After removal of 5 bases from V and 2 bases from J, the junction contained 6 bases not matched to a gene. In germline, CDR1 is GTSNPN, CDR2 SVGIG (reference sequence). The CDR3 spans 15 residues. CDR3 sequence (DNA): TGTGCCTGGTGCAGGGACAGGGTCAACACCGGGGAGCTGTTTTTT. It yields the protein CAWCRDRVNTGELFF.

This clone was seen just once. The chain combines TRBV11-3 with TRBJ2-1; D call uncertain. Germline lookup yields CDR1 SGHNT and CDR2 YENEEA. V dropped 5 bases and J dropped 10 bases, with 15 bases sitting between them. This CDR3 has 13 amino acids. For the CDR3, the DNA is TGTGCCAGCAGCGCGTACGACGGCGGAGAGCAGTTCTTC. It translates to CASSAYDGGEQFF.

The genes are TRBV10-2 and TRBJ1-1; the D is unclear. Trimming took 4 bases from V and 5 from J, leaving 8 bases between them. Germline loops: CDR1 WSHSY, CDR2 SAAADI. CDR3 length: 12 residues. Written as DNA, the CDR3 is TGCGCCAGCAGTGCCGGCAGGACTGAAGCTTTCTTT. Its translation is CASSAGRTEAFF.

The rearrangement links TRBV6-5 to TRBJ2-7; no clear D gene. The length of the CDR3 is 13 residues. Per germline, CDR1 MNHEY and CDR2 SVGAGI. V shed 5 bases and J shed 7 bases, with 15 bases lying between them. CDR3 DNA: TGTGCCAGCAGTCAACACGATCGGTTGGAGCAGTACTTC. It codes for CASSQHDRLEQYF.

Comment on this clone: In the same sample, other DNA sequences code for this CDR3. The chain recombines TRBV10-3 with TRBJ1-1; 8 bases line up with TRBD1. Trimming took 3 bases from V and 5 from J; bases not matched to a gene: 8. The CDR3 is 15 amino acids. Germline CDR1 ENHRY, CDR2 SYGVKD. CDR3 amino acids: CAISESTGARTEAFF. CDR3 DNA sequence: TGTGCCATCAGTGAATCGACAGGGGCGAGGACTGAAGCTTTCTTT.

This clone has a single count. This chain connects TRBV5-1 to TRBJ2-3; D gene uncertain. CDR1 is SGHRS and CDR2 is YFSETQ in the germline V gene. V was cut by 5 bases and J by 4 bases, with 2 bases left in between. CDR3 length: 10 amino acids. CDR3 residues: CASSPDTQYF. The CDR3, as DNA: TGCGCCAGCAGTCCAGATACGCAGTATTTT.

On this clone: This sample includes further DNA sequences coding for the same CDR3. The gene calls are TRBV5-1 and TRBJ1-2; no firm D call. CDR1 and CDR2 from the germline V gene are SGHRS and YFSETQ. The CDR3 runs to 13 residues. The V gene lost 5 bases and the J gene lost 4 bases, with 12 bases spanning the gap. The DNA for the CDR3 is TGCGCCAGCAGTCCGGACGGCGCCTATGGCTACACCTTC. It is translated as CASSPDGAYGYTF.

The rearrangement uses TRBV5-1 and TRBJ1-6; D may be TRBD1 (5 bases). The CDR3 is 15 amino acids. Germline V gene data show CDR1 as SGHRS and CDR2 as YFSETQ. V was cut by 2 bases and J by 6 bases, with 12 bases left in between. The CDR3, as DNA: TGCGCCAGCAGCTTTGGCAGGGAAACTAATTCACCCCTCCACTTT. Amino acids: CASSFGRETNSPLHF.

Here the CDR3 DNA reads TGTGCCAGCACCAATCTCGGAGCTAGCTCCTACGAGCAGTACTTC. Protein sequence: CASTNLGASSYEQYF. This sequence joins TRBV27 and TRBJ2-7; D gene unclear. Germline V gene lookup returns CDR1 MNHEY and CDR2 SMNVEV (reference sequence). Between the trimmed V and J ends, which lost 7 bases and 0 bases, there was a span of 16 bases. The CDR3 runs to 15 residues.

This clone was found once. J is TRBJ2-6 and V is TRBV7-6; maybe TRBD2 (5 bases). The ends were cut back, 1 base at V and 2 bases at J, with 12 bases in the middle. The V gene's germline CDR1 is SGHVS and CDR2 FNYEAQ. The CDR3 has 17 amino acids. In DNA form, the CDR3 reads TGTGCCAGCAGCTTAGGCGGAGGACCGCCTGGGGCCAACGTCCTGACTTTC. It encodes CASSLGGGPPGANVLTF.

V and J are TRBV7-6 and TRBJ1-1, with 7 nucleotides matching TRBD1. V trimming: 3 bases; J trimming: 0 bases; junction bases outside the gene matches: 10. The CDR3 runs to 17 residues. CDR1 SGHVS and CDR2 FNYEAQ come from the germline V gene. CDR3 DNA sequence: TGTGCCAGCAGCTTCCCCGAGAGGACAGGCTTGAACACTGAAGCTTTCTTT. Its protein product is CASSFPERTGLNTEAFF. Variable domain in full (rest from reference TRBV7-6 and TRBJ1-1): GAGVSQSPRYKVTKRGQDVALRCDPISGHVSLYWYRQALGQGPEFLTYFNYEAQQDKSGLPNDRFSAERPEGSISTLTIQRTEQRDSAMYRCASSFPERTGLNTEAFFGQGTRLTVV.

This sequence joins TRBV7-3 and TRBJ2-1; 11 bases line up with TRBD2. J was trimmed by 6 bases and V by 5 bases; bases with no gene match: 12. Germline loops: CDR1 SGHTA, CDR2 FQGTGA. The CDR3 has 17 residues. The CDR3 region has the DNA TGTGCCAGCAGCGATCCCCTCCTAGCGGGGGGCCCCAATGAGCAGTTCTTC. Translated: CASSDPLLAGGPNEQFF.

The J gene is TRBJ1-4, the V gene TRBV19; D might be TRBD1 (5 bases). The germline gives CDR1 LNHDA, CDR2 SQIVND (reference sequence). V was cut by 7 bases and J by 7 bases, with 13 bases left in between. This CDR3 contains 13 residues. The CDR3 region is CASKVLGGEKLFF. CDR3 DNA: TGTGCCAGTAAGGTGCTCGGGGGTGAAAAACTGTTTTTT. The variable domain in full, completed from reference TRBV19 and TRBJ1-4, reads DGGITQSPKYLFRKEGQNVTLSCEQNLNHDAMYWYRQDPGQGLRLIYYSQIVNDFQKGDIAEGYSVSREKKESFPLTVTSAQKNPTAFYLCASKVLGGEKLFFGSGTQLSVL.

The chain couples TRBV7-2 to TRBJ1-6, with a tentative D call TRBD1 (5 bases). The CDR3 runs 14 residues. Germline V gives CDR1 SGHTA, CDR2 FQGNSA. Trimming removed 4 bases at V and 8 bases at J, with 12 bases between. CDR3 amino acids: CASSSPVGDSPLHF. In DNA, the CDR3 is TGTGCCAGCAGCTCCCCGGTAGGGGATTCACCCCTCCACTTT.

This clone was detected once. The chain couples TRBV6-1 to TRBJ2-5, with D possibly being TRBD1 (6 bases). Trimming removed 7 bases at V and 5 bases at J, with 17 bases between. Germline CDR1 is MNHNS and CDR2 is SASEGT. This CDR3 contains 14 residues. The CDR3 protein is CASKGPYRGETQYF. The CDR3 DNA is TGTGCCAGCAAGGGACCGTATAGGGGGGAGACCCAGTACTTC.

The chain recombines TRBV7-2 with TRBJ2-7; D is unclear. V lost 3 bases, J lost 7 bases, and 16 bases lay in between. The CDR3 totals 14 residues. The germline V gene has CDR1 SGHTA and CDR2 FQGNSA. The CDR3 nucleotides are TGTGCCAGCAGCTTTGGAACAGTGGGTTTGGAGCAGTACTTC. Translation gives CASSFGTVGLEQYF.

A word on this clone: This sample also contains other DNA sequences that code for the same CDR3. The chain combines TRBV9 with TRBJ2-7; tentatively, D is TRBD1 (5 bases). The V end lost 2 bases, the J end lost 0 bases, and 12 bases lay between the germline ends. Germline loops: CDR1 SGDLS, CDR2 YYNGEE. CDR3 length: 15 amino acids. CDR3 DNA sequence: TGTGCCAGCAGCGTGGGGCAGTCACCCTCCTACGAGCAGTACTTC. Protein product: CASSVGQSPSYEQYF.

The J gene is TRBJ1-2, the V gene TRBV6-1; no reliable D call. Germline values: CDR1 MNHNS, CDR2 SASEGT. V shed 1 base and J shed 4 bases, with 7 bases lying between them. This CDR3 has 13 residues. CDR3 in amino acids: CASSEETVYGYTF. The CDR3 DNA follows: TGTGCCAGCAGTGAAGAAACAGTCTATGGCTACACCTTC.

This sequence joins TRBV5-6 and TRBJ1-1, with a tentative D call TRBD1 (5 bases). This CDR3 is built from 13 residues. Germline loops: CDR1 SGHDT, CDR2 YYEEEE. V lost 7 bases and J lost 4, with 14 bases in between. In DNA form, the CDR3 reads TGTGCCAGCCGGCGGGCAGGGCCCACTGAAGCTTTCTTT. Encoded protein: CASRRAGPTEAFF.

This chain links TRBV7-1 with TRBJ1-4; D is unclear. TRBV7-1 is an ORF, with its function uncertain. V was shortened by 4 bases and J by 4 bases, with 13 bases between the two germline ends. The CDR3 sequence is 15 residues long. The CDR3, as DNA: TGTGCCAGCAGCTTAGGCCGCGTCAGTAATGAAAAACTGTTTTTT. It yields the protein CASSLGRVSNEKLFF.